This entry lists 22 T cell receptor beta chains sequenced from one sample in a study of blood T cell repertoires in COVID-19. Generated by immunoSEQ multiplex PCR, the TCRdb table keeps only in-frame clones and is missing some. This sample yields 80,000 to 100,000 clones, of which 80% are seen a single time; 19% belongs to the top ten. Sequencing was done on a sample of peripheral blood. Source of these receptors: a human donor in a cohort sampled during active COVID-19.

The chain recombines TRBV28 with TRBJ1-6; 8 positions match TRBD1. The germline CDR1 and CDR2 sequences are MDHEN and SYDVKM. CDR3 length equals 17 residues. The junction had 9 bases not matched to a gene; V was cut back by 3 bases and J by 5 bases. CDR3 residues: CASSLARTGTNNSPLHF. For the CDR3, the DNA is TGTGCCAGCAGTTTGGCCCGGACAGGGACTAATAATTCACCCCTCCACTTT.

This clone was seen a single time. The CDR3 loop is CASSFPRTGEAFF. The DNA for the CDR3 is TGTGCCAGCAGCTTTCCCAGGACAGGTGAAGCTTTCTTT. The rearrangement joins TRBV7-9 to TRBJ1-1; TRBD1 aligns across 7 bases. The CDR3 spans 13 residues. J lost 7 bases, V lost 3 bases, and 5 bases had no gene match. The V gene's germline CDR1 is SEHNR and CDR2 FQNEAQ (reference sequence). The full variable domain, completed using reference TRBV7-9 and TRBJ1-1, is DTGVSQNPRHKITKRGQNVTFRCDPISEHNRLYWYRQTLGQGPEFLTYFQNEAQLEKSRLLSDRFSAERPKGSFSTLEIQRTEQGDSAMYLCASSFPRTGEAFFGQGTRLTVV.

The chain is built from TRBV27 and TRBJ2-7; the D gene is possibly TRBD2 (5 bases). The CDR3 contains 15 residues. CDR1 MNHEY and CDR2 SMNVEV come from the germline V gene (reference sequence). With 3 bases removed from V and 2 bases from J, the gap between germline ends came to 14 bases. DNA for the CDR3: TGTGCCAGCAGTTTCCGGGGAGAAGGCACCTACGAGCAGTACTTC. Translation: CASSFRGEGTYEQYF.

The chain links TRBV5-6 to TRBJ2-1, with TRBD1 matching over 10 bases. Germline loops: CDR1 SGHDT, CDR2 YYEEEE. The CDR3 sequence is 15 residues long. Losses at the gene ends were 1 base for V and 6 bases for J; bases not matched to a gene: 4. CDR3 DNA: TGTGCCAGCAGCTTGTGGGACAGGGGTGGCAATGAGCAGTTCTTC. Its translation: CASSLWDRGGNEQFF.

This clone has just a few counts. The chain uses TRBV27 and TRBJ2-7, with D possibly TRBD2 on 6 matching bases. The CDR3 runs to 14 residues. Trimming left V 2 bases short and J 6 bases short, with 14 bases between. Looked up from germline, CDR1 is MNHEY and CDR2 is SMNVEV (reference sequence). In DNA form, the CDR3 reads TGTGCCAGCAGTTTAAGCCGGGAGATAGGCGAGCAGTACTTC. It is translated as CASSLSREIGEQYF.

V usage is TRBV5-8 and J usage is TRBJ1-4; perhaps TRBD1 as D (6 bases). The length of the CDR3 is 16 residues. Germline V gene data show CDR1 as SGHTS and CDR2 as YDEGEE. Trimming took 4 bases from V and 4 from J, leaving 17 bases between them. CDR3: CASSPGSRGYNEKLFF. The CDR3 bases are TGTGCCAGCAGCCCTGGTTCCAGGGGCTATAATGAAAAACTGTTTTTT.

V gene TRBV18 combines with J gene TRBJ1-3, with 7 positions matching TRBD1. The J segment lost 4 bases and the V segment lost 4 bases, leaving 7 bases of the junction unmatched. Germline CDR1 and CDR2: KGHSH and LQKENI. The CDR3 has 15 amino acids. The CDR3 nucleotides read TGTGCCAGCTCACTGAAAACAGGGGTCGGAAACACCATATATTTT. Translated: CASSLKTGVGNTIYF. Variable domain in full (rest from reference TRBV18 and TRBJ1-3): NAGVMQNPRHLVRRRGQEARLRCSPMKGHSHVYWYRQLPEEGLKFMVYLQKENIIDESGMPKERFSAEFPKEGPSILRIQQVVRGDSAAYFCASSLKTGVGNTIYFGEGSWLTVV.

This sequence joins TRBV3-1 (or the pseudogene TRBV3-2) and TRBJ2-1; TRBD2 aligns across 13 bases. CDR3 size: 13 residues. J lost 10 bases, V lost 4 bases, and 1 base had no gene match. Germline-derived CDR1 and CDR2 are LGHDT and YNNKEL (reference sequence). As DNA, the CDR3 is TGTGCCAGCAGCCGGGGACTAGCGGGGGAGCAGTTCTTC. It yields the protein CASSRGLAGEQFF.

V is TRBV7-2 and J is TRBJ2-6; D is perhaps TRBD2 (6 bases). Germline-derived CDR1 and CDR2 are SGHTA and FQGNSA. This CDR3 is built from 18 residues. Between the trimmed V and J ends, which lost 5 bases and 3 bases, there was a span of 20 bases. As DNA, the CDR3 is TGTGCCAGCAGCCCACAGGAGGGCCGGGTCCATGGGGCCAACGTCCTGACTTTC. This encodes CASSPQEGRVHGANVLTF.

J is TRBJ2-7 and V is TRBV5-5; maybe TRBD1 (5 bases). V was trimmed by 2 bases and J by 2 bases, leaving 8 bases between them. From germline, CDR1 is SGHKS and CDR2 YYEKEE (reference sequence). This CDR3 is 13 amino acids long. The DNA of the CDR3 is TGTGCCAGCAGCTTTGCAGGGCCCTACGAGCAGTACTTC. Encoded protein: CASSFAGPYEQYF.

The chain employs TRBV18 and TRBJ2-1; TRBD2 might be the D (6 bases). The V gene's germline CDR1 is KGHSH and CDR2 LQKENI. The V end was cut by 2 bases, the J end by 7 bases, with 6 bases between. CDR3 length: 12 residues. The CDR3 DNA follows: TGTGCCAGCTCACCAGGGAGGAATGAGCAGTTCTTC. The encoded protein is CASSPGRNEQFF.

The chain is built from TRBV28 and TRBJ2-7, with 7 bases aligning to TRBD1. The CDR3 is 14 residues long. Losses at the gene ends were 4 bases for V and 2 bases for J; bases not matched to a gene: 5. Germline V CDR1 and CDR2: MDHEN, SYDVKM. As DNA, the CDR3 is TGTGCCAGCAGTTCCGGGACAGCCCCCTACGAGCAGTACTTC. Translating it yields CASSSGTAPYEQYF.

The chain combines TRBV28 with TRBJ2-7, with D maybe TRBD1 (6 bases). V was trimmed by 5 bases and J by 3 bases, leaving 14 bases between them. The V gene's germline CDR1 is MDHEN and CDR2 SYDVKM. CDR3 size: 14 residues. The CDR3: CASSPQGILYEQYF. The CDR3 nucleotides are TGTGCCAGCAGTCCGCAGGGGATCCTCTACGAGCAGTACTTC.

There are a few counts of this clone. The chain links TRBV27 to TRBJ2-2; D is undetermined. Germline V CDR1 and CDR2: MNHEY, SMNVEV (reference sequence). The CDR3 length is 12 residues. V was pared by 5 bases and J by 8 bases, with 9 bases between. In DNA form, the CDR3 reads TGTGCCAGCAGTCCAGGCTTAGGGGAGCTGTTTTTT. The encoded protein is CASSPGLGELFF.

This chain connects TRBV5-6 to TRBJ1-2, with D uncertain. The germline V gene encodes CDR1 SGHDT and CDR2 YYEEEE. Trimming removed 0 bases at V and 6 bases at J, with 9 bases between. This CDR3 region has 13 residues. CDR3 sequence: CASSLELGDGYTF. The CDR3 DNA reads TGTGCCAGCAGCTTGGAGCTCGGGGATGGCTACACCTTC.

The chain employs TRBV28 and TRBJ2-7, with 13 positions matching TRBD2. CDR3 length: 19 residues. The J segment lost 2 bases and the V segment lost 5 bases, leaving 15 bases of the junction unmatched. Germline V CDR1 and CDR2: MDHEN, SYDVKM. The DNA of the CDR3 is TGTGCCAGCAGTCGACCGGGGGGGACTAGCGGGACCGGCGCCTACGAGCAGTACTTC. Translating gives CASSRPGGTSGTGAYEQYF.

V usage is TRBV24-1 and J usage is TRBJ2-1; 12 bases line up with TRBD2. Germline V gene lookup returns CDR1 KGHDR and CDR2 SFDVKD. The length of the CDR3 is 17 residues. Germline trimming cut 3 bases from V and 6 bases from J; bases unmatched to any gene: 8. CDR3 loop: CATSDVRTSGAINEQFF. The CDR3 DNA sequence: TGTGCCACCAGTGATGTAAGGACTAGCGGGGCTATCAATGAGCAGTTCTTC.

The chain links TRBV5-4 to TRBJ1-2; no clear D. V was trimmed by 1 base and J by 0 bases, leaving 10 bases between them. The germline CDR1 and CDR2 sequences are SGHNT and YYREEE (reference sequence). The CDR3 has 15 amino acids. This CDR3 reads CASSLSLATNYGYTF. For the CDR3, the DNA is TGTGCCAGCAGCTTGAGCCTAGCTACTAACTATGGCTACACCTTC.

This chain joins TRBV2 and TRBJ2-7; 9 bases align to TRBD1. With 8 bases clipped from V and 1 base from J, the junction kept 3 bases outside the gene matches. The CDR3 sequence is 13 residues long. The V gene's germline CDR1 is SNHLY and CDR2 FYNNEI. The CDR3 DNA is TGTGCCAGCGAGACAGGGGGTTCCTACGAGCAGTACTTC. Its translation is CASETGGSYEQYF. The full variable domain, its missing parts supplied by reference TRBV2 and TRBJ2-7, is EPEVTQTPSHQVTQMGQEVILRCVPISNHLYFYWYRQILGQKVEFLVSFYNNEISEKSEIFDDQFSVERPDGSNFTLKIRSTKLEDSAMYFCASETGGSYEQYFGPGTRLTVT.

The J gene is TRBJ2-5, the V gene TRBV5-1; TRBD2 agrees at 12 bases. Unmatched junction bases numbered 11, after V lost 2 bases and J lost 6 bases. Germline CDR1 is SGHRS and CDR2 is YFSETQ. CDR3 size: 17 residues. The CDR3 DNA follows: TGCGCCAGCAGCTTACTGAAGACTAGCGGGAGCCCCCAGACCCAGTACTTC. Translated: CASSLLKTSGSPQTQYF.

The V and J genes are TRBV5-1 and TRBJ2-7; possibly TRBD2 for D (5 bases). V lost 4 bases, J lost 3 bases, and 11 bases lay in between. The length of the CDR3 is 13 residues. Germline CDR1 is SGHRS and CDR2 is YFSETQ. The CDR3 here is CASSTLGGYEQYF. The CDR3 nucleotides read TGCGCCAGCAGCACCCTCGGAGGCTACGAGCAGTACTTC.

The V call is TRBV6-5, the J call TRBJ2-1; possible D gene TRBD2, 6 bases. The CDR3 sequence is 15 residues long. Trimming pared 0 bases from V and 7 bases from J, leaving 13 bases between. Germline assignment: CDR1 MNHEY and CDR2 SVGAGI. This CDR3 reads CASSYSGRPGNEQFF. Here the CDR3 DNA reads TGTGCCAGCAGTTACTCTGGGAGGCCGGGGAATGAGCAGTTCTTC.